The T cell receptor (beta chain) under discussion was sequenced for a study of blood T cell repertoires in COVID-19. As processed by the authors: The assay estimated nucleated cells by amplifying reference gene primers. Some clones are missing from TCRdb's copy, which holds only in-frame ones; the method was immunoSEQ multiplex PCR. For V, J and clone size, that table is used; D and trimming come from the DNA. The repertoire holds about 60,000 clones, with roughly four fifths as singletons. The CDR3 consists of 14 residues. V lost 3 bases and J 2 bases, leaving 8 bases between the germline ends. Germline CDR1 is SGHNT and CDR2 is YYREEE (reference sequence).

The specimen sequenced was peripheral blood. The J gene is TRBJ1-4, the V gene TRBV5-4, with D tentatively TRBD1 (6 bases). The sequence came from a man aged 55-75 years with acute or convalescent COVID-19. CDR3 nucleotides: TGTGCCAGCAGCTGGGACACCACTAATGAAAAACTGTTTTTT. This sequence encodes CASSWDTTNEKLFF.